The 9 T cell receptor beta chains given below trace back to one sample, sequenced in a study of cytomegalovirus exposure and HLA in healthy donors. Both 60 Vbeta primers and 13 Jbeta primers went into the PCR. Sequenced by immunoSEQ multiplex PCR; TCRdb stores in-frame clones only, minus some. The sample has about 240,000 clones; about four fifths are singletons. Material: PBMCs. These receptors all come from a woman between 40 and 50 years old in good health and CMV-seropositive.

The chain couples TRBV7-9 to TRBJ2-5; D perhaps matches TRBD2 (5 bases). The CDR3 extends over 14 amino acids. Germline V gives CDR1 SEHNR, CDR2 FQNEAQ (reference sequence). V gave up 2 bases and J gave up 2 bases, with 9 bases separating them. The CDR3 protein is CASSLSTGQETQYF. The CDR3, as DNA: TGTGCCAGCAGCTTATCGACGGGGCAAGAGACCCAGTACTTC.

This sequence joins TRBV7-9 and TRBJ2-3, with D perhaps matching TRBD1 (7 bases). The CDR3 totals 16 residues. CDR1 and CDR2 from the germline V gene are SEHNR and FQNEAQ (reference sequence). The V end was cut by 2 bases, the J end by 5 bases, with 17 bases between. CDR3 nucleotides: TGTGCCAGCAGCTTAAAGATTGGGCAGGGGGGAGATACGCAGTATTTT. It codes for CASSLKIGQGGDTQYF.

This chain joins TRBV30 and TRBJ1-2, with D possibly matching TRBD1 (5 bases). The CDR3 totals 12 residues. Looked up from germline, CDR1 is GTSNPN and CDR2 is SVGIG (reference sequence). Trimming left V 3 bases short and J 8 bases short, with 13 bases between. As DNA, the CDR3 is TGTGCCTGGAGCCCGGGGGGAGGGGGCTACACCTTC. It is translated as CAWSPGGGGYTF.

The rearrangement links TRBV2 to TRBJ2-5; possibly TRBD1 for D (6 bases). CDR1 and CDR2 from the germline V gene are SNHLY and FYNNEI. This CDR3 has 15 amino acids. V was clipped by 1 base and J by 1 base, with 10 bases between them. CDR3 residues: CASSEVGTPQETQYF. The CDR3 region has the DNA TGTGCCAGCAGTGAAGTCGGGACACCCCAAGAGACCCAGTACTTC.

Remarks on this clone: The sample has other DNA sequences that encode this CDR3 too. The rearrangement uses TRBV7-2 and TRBJ2-1; D may be TRBD2 (6 bases). This CDR3 comprises 14 residues. V lost 1 base, J lost 3 bases, and 7 bases lay in between. Germline CDR1 and CDR2: SGHTA and FQGNSA. In DNA form, the CDR3 reads TGTGCCAGCAGCTTAGGGGGACTCTACAATGAGCAGTTCTTC. This codes for CASSLGGLYNEQFF.

This rearrangement joins TRBV4-3 to TRBJ1-2, with 8 bases that match TRBD1. Trimming at V came to 1 base and at J to 5 bases, leaving 0 bases not matched to a gene. This CDR3 is 13 amino acids long. CDR1 is LGHNA and CDR2 is YSLEER in the germline V gene. The DNA for the CDR3 is TGCGCCAGCAGCCAAGGACAGGGGTATGGCTACACCTTC. It encodes CASSQGQGYGYTF.

This chain's CDR3 is CASGGLTLETQYF. CDR3 DNA: TGCGCCAGCGGTGGCCTGACACTAGAGACCCAGTACTTC. The chain employs TRBV5-1 and TRBJ2-5, with D hard to call. The CDR3 runs to 13 residues. V lost 7 bases, J lost 4 bases, and 14 bases lay in between. The germline V gene encodes CDR1 SGHRS and CDR2 YFSETQ. Full variable domain (remainder filled in from reference TRBV5-1 and TRBJ2-5): KAGVTQTPRYLIKTRGQQVTLSCSPISGHRSVSWYQQTPGQGLQFLFEYFSETQRNKGNFPGRFSGRQFSNSRSEMNVSTLELGDSALYLCASGGLTLETQYFGPGTRLLVL.

This clone was found a few times. The chain uses TRBV6-4 and TRBJ2-3; D gene ambiguous. V gave up 5 bases and J gave up 5 bases, with 17 bases separating them. The CDR3 runs 15 residues. CDR1 MRHNA and CDR2 SNTAGT come from the germline V gene. The CDR3 DNA is TGTGCCAGCAGTTTTGGTTCCCAGAATCGAGATACGCAGTATTTT. Protein product: CASSFGSQNRDTQYF.

This rearrangement joins TRBV7-2 to TRBJ2-7; 9 bases are shared with TRBD1. Per germline, CDR1 SGHTA and CDR2 FQGNSA. Trimming took 2 bases from V and 3 from J; bases not matched to a gene: 11. This CDR3 is built from 17 residues. The CDR3 bases are TGTGCCAGCAGCTTATACGGGGGACGGGACAGGGACTACGAGCAGTACTTC. Translating gives CASSLYGGRDRDYEQYF. Supplemented by reference TRBV7-2 and TRBJ2-7, the full variable domain reads GAGVSQSPSNKVTEKGKDVELRCDPISGHTALYWYRQSLGQGLEFLIYFQGNSAPDKSGLPSDRFSAERTGGSVSTLTIQRTQQEDSAVYLCASSLYGGRDRDYEQYFGPGTRLTVT.